This T cell receptor (beta chain) appears in the sequencing data of a study of regulatory T cells in long-lasting Graves disease. At least ten counts were recorded for this clonotype. The time point here: newly diagnosed GD, antithyroid drugs for less than 3 months. PBMCs provided the RNA from which the TCR library was made. Library construction for TCR beta used iRepertoire HTBI primers and Arm-PCR of CDR3 regions. TCRdb redid the calling of the multiplex PCR reads with MiXCR, one entry per CDR3 protein. This table holds a few hundred thousand distinct CDR3 sequences, approximately 12% found once. There are 12 residues in the CDR3. Germline V gives CDR1 SGHTA, CDR2 FQGNSA. With 2 bases removed from V and 3 bases from J, the gap between germline ends came to 2 bases. This sample also appeared in a second study, on T cells in Graves' hyperthyroidism and ophthalmopathy.

The sequencing used peripheral blood mononuclear cells (PBMCs), collected at new diagnosis, from a patient treated with antithyroid drugs. The J gene is TRBJ2-4, the V gene TRBV7-2; D ambiguous. This TCR was recovered from a woman under 30 with Graves disease. CDR3 DNA sequence: TGTGCCAGCAGCTTATACAAAAACATTCAGTACTTC. Translation gives CASSLYKNIQYF.